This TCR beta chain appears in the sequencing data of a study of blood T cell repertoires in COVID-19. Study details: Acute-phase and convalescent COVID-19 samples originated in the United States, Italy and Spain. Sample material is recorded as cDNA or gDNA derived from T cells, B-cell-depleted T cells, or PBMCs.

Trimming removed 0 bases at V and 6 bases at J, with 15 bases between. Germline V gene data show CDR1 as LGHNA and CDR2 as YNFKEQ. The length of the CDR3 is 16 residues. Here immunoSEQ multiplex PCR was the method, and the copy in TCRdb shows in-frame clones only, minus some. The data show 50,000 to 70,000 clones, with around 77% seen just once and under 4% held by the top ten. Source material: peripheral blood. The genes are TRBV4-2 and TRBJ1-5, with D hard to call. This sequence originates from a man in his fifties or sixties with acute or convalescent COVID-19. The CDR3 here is CASSQDNAGRGQPQHF. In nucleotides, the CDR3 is TGTGCCAGCAGCCAAGATAACGCGGGTCGGGGTCAGCCCCAGCATTTT.